The entry that follows covers one T cell receptor beta chain sequence. This CDR3 region has 12 residues. CDR1 SEHNR and CDR2 FQNEAQ come from the germline V gene (reference sequence). This sample was included in a study of cytomegalovirus exposure and HLA in healthy donors. PCR employed 60 Vbeta and 13 Jbeta primers. Clones were read by immunoSEQ multiplex PCR, and TCRdb kept only the in-frame ones, dropping some. The sample lists about 110,000 clones, around 74% occurring once. The source is a man in his forties in good health and CMV-seronegative. This chain links TRBV7-9 with TRBJ1-2, with TRBD1 identical over 8 bases. Sequencing was done on a sample of PBMCs. CDR3 bases: TGTTCCGGATACCAGGGGGCGAAGGGCTACACCTTC. It codes for CSGYQGAKGYTF.